The TCR beta chain under discussion was sequenced for a study of blood T cell repertoires in COVID-19. Trimming removed 8 bases at V and 1 base at J, with 14 bases between. The CDR3 sequence is 14 residues long. Germline V CDR1 and CDR2: MNHEY, SMNVEV (reference sequence). Sequencing used immunoSEQ multiplex PCR; TCRdb keeps in-frame clones, though not all of them. Of roughly 340,000 clones listed, about 87% are singletons. The origin of this receptor is a man between 40 and 49 years old in a cohort exposed to, infected with or recovered from COVID-19 (not recorded which). The rearrangement links TRBV27 to TRBJ1-1, with D possibly TRBD1 on 5 matching bases. Sequencing used PBMCs or T cells enriched from blood (not recorded which). The CDR3 protein is CASCKDNQNTEAFF. DNA for the CDR3: TGTGCCAGCTGCAAGGACAACCAGAACACTGAAGCTTTCTTT.